This T cell receptor (beta chain) was sequenced during a study of regulatory T cells in long-lasting Graves disease (dated by TCRdb to about 2021). Regarding the research as a whole: Persistent Graves' disease was defined as antithyroid drug treatment for over 5 years with persistently positive TSH receptor autoantibodies. Patients with persistent Graves' disease were compared with patients with newly diagnosed Graves' disease using TCR sequencing and RNA sequencing of peripheral blood. The study took place in China and was registered as a clinical trial. A total of roughly 35 samples underwent TCR sequencing: roughly 13 from persistent and 20 from newly diagnosed Graves' disease patients. Persistent Graves' disease patients in the clinical cohort had taken antithyroid drugs for roughly ten years on average. General findings and caveats noted by the study authors: The authors acknowledged the small sample size as a limitation that may reduce accuracy. Preferential use of TRBV28, TRBJ1-2 and TRBJ2-5 was observed in persistent disease, whereas TRBV20-1 and TRBJ2-1 were favored in newly diagnosed disease. Because the primary lesion, thyroid tissue, could not be accessed, the study looked at peripheral blood alone. Sequencing and analysis were restricted to the TCR beta chain. Patients with persistent disease shared more public clonotypes (fewer than 3,000) than newly diagnosed patients did (about 970). Persistent Graves' disease patients showed lower TCR Shannon entropy and fewer highly expanded clones than newly diagnosed patients, suggesting clonal expansion.

Receptors were amplified or captured by multiplex PCR. Sequencing used an Illumina HiSeq 4000. To build TCR beta libraries, CDR3 regions were amplified by Arm-PCR using iRepertoire HTBI primers. PCR products were gel purified before sequencing. The original methods were these. Gene usage analysis of CDR3 amino acid clonotypes used the 62 TRBV and 14 to 15 TRBJ segments found across samples. COPE and FqMerger were used to merge filtered high-quality paired reads into contigs. BLAST was used to align contigs to IMGT TRBV, TRBD and TRBJ reference genes, with CDR3 defined following IMGT. Any clonotype with a frequency above 0.1% was classified as a highly expanded clone. Shannon entropy served as the measure of repertoire diversity, while the Gini coefficient captured V-J evenness. Clonotypes shared by more than one individual were considered public. The public reads were quality trimmed at Q25 with fastp and then assembled into clones with MiXCR by TCRdb, keeping productive beta chains. Rows merge per CDR3 protein into single entries with the most common DNA and genes. For this entry, the V and J calls and clone size follow TCRdb and not the study's own pipeline. The sample table lists more than 350,000 distinct CDR3 sequences, around 23% of them with a count of one. Jointly, the top ten make up roughly 13% of the sample.

This clonotype was seen a few times. Its antigen is not yet known. Per-base quality was not reported, and no clone a single base away is much larger than it. Sample time point, as interpreted from the label and publication: persistent/refractory GD, antithyroid drugs over 5 years with positive TRAb. For both TCR sequencing and RNA sequencing, RNA was extracted from PBMCs using TRIzol. The diagnosis of Graves' disease was made according to American Thyroid Association guidelines. The patients came from an endocrinology department in Xi'an, China. Each patient gave 7 to 9.5 milliliters of peripheral blood, collected in an EDTA anticoagulant tube. PBMCs were isolated by Ficoll Paque Plus density gradient separation without further T cell sorting. RNA quality was checked with an Agilent 2100 Bioanalyzer and agarose gel, and concentration with a NanoDrop 2000. The CDR3 measures 14 amino acids from cysteine to phenylalanine. Solely the CDR3 DNA is kept, with 42 bases framed from the first base. CDR1 and CDR2, looked up from the germline V gene (reference sequence), are SEHNR and FQNEAQ. The trim is 4 bases for V and 2 bases for J, with a gap of 11 bases between the germline ends.

The sequence joins TRBV7-9 to TRBJ2-5; the D gene cannot be resolved reliably. The material was peripheral blood mononuclear cells (PBMCs), obtained when the disease was refractory, from a patient treated with antithyroid drugs. The TCR was taken from a female donor with Graves disease. The DNA sequence is given as TGTGCCAGCAGCTCCCCCCAGCGACAAGAGACCCAGTACTTC. Its protein product is CASSSPQRQETQYF.